Detailed here is one TCR beta chain. This clonotype was counted at least ten times. Its antigen is currently not known. Per-base qualities were not stored, and no clone one base away is much larger. CDR1 and CDR2 were assigned from the germline V gene as SQVTM and ANQGSEA. Taken from cysteine to phenylalanine, the CDR3 has 15 residues. Only the CDR3 DNA stays, 45 bases, in frame from base 1. The record originates from a study of CD8 T cells in ankylosing spondylitis (dated by TCRdb to 2015 to 2018). As for the study more broadly: T cell receptor beta repertoires were profiled in healthy donors and ankylosing spondylitis patients so that disease-linked TCR variants could be found. The full study cohort comprised around 25 ankylosing spondylitis patients and around 100 healthy donors. Peripheral blood was sampled, and synovial fluid was also collected from ankylosing spondylitis patients.

General findings and caveats noted by the study authors: The disease-linked clones were reported to be significantly enriched in matched synovial fluid samples from ankylosing spondylitis patients. Some motif variants were previously reported in synovial fluid and blood of reactive arthritis patients, suggesting common disease-initiation mechanisms. The disease-linked clones had a CD8+ phenotype and were found at relatively low frequencies in peripheral blood. Blood from ankylosing spondylitis patients appeared to be characterized by a TCR beta motif made up of seven or eight highly homologous amino acid variants.

Sequencing took place on an Illumina HiSeq 2500. TCR beta libraries were prepared by quantitative 5'-RACE with molecular barcodes. Concerning the study's data processing: To identify disease-linked TCR variants, a new computational method was used, one built on a probabilistic model of VDJ rearrangement. TCRdb's own reprocessing of the public reads used fastp at Q25 and MiXCR and kept productive beta chains. Under each unique CDR3 protein, matching rows form one entry showing the most common genes and DNA. These V and J calls rely on TCRdb rather than the paper's analysis. The sample has hundreds of thousands of distinct CDR3 sequences on record, 30% to 35% of them singletons. Around 4.5% of the sample lies in the top ten.

Sequencing input: blood, either unsorted or a sorted T cell fraction (not recorded which). The source is a male donor with ankylosing spondylitis or in good health (not recorded which). The rearrangement joined TRBV29-1 to TRBJ2-1; 9 middle bases align to TRBD1. The nucleotides are TGCACTATTACAGGGGGCTCGCTTACAGTCAATGAGCAGTTCTTC. This gives the protein CTITGGSLTVNEQFF.